The source of this T cell receptor beta chain is a study of long-term antiretroviral therapy in people with HIV. As for this clone: The antigen remains unidentified.

Survey-level immunoSEQ v3.0 assays were run. Data came from immunoSEQ multiplex PCR; TCRdb stores just in-frame clones and leaves some out. The top ten clones hold 7% to 9.5% of a sample with about 20,000 clones, 90% of them seen once. No donor had fewer than one pre-ART PBMC sample or fewer than two post-ART PBMC samples. There were roughly 0.95-11 million cryopreserved PBMC in the samples before DNA extraction. General observations from the study: Whereas controls had wider CDR3 length ranges, HIV repertoires had narrower ones. On ART adherence, viral resistance or therapy changes, no data were available.

The source was unsorted PBMCs, collected approximately 4.4 years before starting antiretroviral therapy. This clonotype was obtained from a woman aged 30 to 39 with HIV.

CDR3 in amino acids: CASSTPGSYGYTF. DNA of the CDR3: TGTGCCAGTAGTACTCCAGGGTCCTATGGCTACACCTTC. The chain has TRBV19 and TRBJ1-2, with D possibly matching TRBD1 (5 bases). Germline CDR1 is LNHDA and CDR2 is SQIVND (reference sequence). V was clipped by 4 bases and J by 4 bases, with 10 bases between them. The CDR3 runs to 13 residues.